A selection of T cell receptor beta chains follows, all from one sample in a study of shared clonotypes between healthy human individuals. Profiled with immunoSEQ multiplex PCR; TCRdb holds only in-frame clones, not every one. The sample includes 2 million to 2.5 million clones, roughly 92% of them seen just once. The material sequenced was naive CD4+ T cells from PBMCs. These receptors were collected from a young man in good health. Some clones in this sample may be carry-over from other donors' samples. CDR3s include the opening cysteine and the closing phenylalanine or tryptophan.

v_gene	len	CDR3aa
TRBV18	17	CASSPLSSAVSYNEQFF
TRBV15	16	CATSRDGGRGQTEAFF
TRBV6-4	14	CATPWAGLQETQYF
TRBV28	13	CASSPPLPDTQYF
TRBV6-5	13	CASSRDRLYEQYF
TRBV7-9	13	CASARGNTYEQYF
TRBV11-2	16	CASSLRSRPSSGELFF
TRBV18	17	CASSPPGIYGIYNEQFF
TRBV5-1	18	CASSLGTSGRLPRETQYF
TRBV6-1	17	CASSESGHPFSGNTIYF
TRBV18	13	CASSPRTDTEAFF
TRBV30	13	CAWSVQAVETQYF
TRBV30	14	CAWSVARPTDTQYF
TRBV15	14	CATSRDRSSGELFF
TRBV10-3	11	CASSGDNEQFF
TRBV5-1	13	CASSLGQAWGYTF
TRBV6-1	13	CASSDDPNSPLHF